This T cell receptor (beta chain) was observed in a study of beta chain bispecific antibodies for T cell cancers (dated by TCRdb to about 2021). In terms of the full investigation: Healthy donor T cells were cocultured with T cell leukemia lines and bispecific antibodies, and TRBV sequencing of the surviving cells was then used to measure how much each TRBV family was depleted. Jurkat cells expressed surface TRBV12 (TRBV12-3), and HPB-ALL cells expressed surface TRBV5-5. What the work shows at the level of the full study, not this receptor alone: Cross-reactivity of the anti-TRBV5-5 antibody with TRBV5-6 was attributed to high sequence similarity between the two genes. Every sequenced sample was a mix of normal T cells and leukemia cell line cells, and most of the targeted TRBV signal originated from the leukemia cells instead of the normal T cells. Apart from the targeted and closely related genes, all other TRBV family members appeared unaffected by the TRBV-directed bispecific antibodies. Relative to anti-CD19, anti-TRBV12 exposure cut the share of total TRBV signal from TRBV12-3 by around 99%, while TRBV12-4 dropped by approximately 40%, which was not significant.

Here V drops 2 bases and J drops 2 bases, and the junction holds 3 bases not matched to any gene. The germline V gene encodes CDR1 MNHEY and CDR2 SMNVEV (reference sequence). The CDR3 numbers 15 residues from cysteine through phenylalanine. Only the CDR3 part of the read is kept: 45 bases, read in frame from the first base. The treatment or condition label corresponds to: alpha-V12: anti-TRBV12 scFv linked to anti-CD3 scFv. For two to four days, T cells were expanded from blood mononuclear cells using either the anti-CD3 antibody OKT3 or CD3/CD28 Dynabeads. The anti-TRBV12 bispecific sample was taken from a coculture of Jurkat leukemia cells with normal T cells and was compared with an anti-CD19 bispecific control coculture. Expanded T cells were maintained in RPMI 1640 supplemented with around 10% fetal bovine serum, recombinant human IL-2 (approximately 98 IU/ml) and IL-7 (roughly 4.6 ng/ml). Each coculture contained around 5 x 10^4 normal T cells, around 5 x 10^4 target cells and bispecific antibody in roughly 0.1 mL and was incubated for approximately 16 hours at 37 degrees C. Every bispecific antibody was made of two single-chain variable fragments expressed in a single-chain diabody format with a His tag. Effector T cells came from healthy human donors; peripheral blood mononuclear cells were isolated from leukapheresis samples by Ficoll density gradient centrifugation.

This clonotype was observed many times. Its cognate antigen has yet to be identified. Base qualities were left out, and no much larger clone turns up one base away. Libraries incorporated unique molecular identifier barcodes, which were used to quantify clonotypes. Qiagen AllPrep DNA/RNA Micro kits were used to isolate total RNA, and an Agilent TapeStation was used to check RNA quality. TCR beta libraries were built by 5' RACE: cDNA synthesis followed by two PCR steps using TCR beta constant-region gene-specific primers. Sequencing of the TCR beta libraries was done on an Illumina MiSeq platform. The published analysis was carried out like this. MIGEC, MiXCR and VDJtools were used to process the reads. The frequency of each clonotype was calculated as the fraction of all unique molecular identifiers in the sample that belonged to that clonotype. Nonfunctional TRBV genes classified in IMGT as pseudogenes or open reading frames, for example TRBV1, TRBV12-1 and TRBV21, were left out. TCRdb ran its own pipeline on the public reads, namely fastp trimming at Q25 and MiXCR clone calling, and kept in-frame beta chains. Identical CDR3 protein sequences are pooled into one entry, listed with their most common genes and DNA. The V and J calls, along with clone size, are taken from TCRdb and not from the paper's own processing. In this sample the table shows 20,000 to 25,000 distinct CDR3 sequences, 2% to 2.5% of which occur a single time. 4.5% to 5.5% of the sample lies in the top ten.

The origin of this receptor is a human donor in good health. Some clones in this sample may be carry-over from other donors' samples. This chain is built from TRBV27 and TRBJ2-7, with 10 middle bases fitting TRBD2. The source material was healthy donor T cells cultured with leukemia cells, sampled from a culture containing a bispecific antibody targeting TCR Vbeta12. In nucleotide form, the sequence is TGTGCCAGCAGTTTAAGAGCGGGGGGGCCCTACGAGCAGTACTTC. This gives the protein CASSLRAGGPYEQYF.